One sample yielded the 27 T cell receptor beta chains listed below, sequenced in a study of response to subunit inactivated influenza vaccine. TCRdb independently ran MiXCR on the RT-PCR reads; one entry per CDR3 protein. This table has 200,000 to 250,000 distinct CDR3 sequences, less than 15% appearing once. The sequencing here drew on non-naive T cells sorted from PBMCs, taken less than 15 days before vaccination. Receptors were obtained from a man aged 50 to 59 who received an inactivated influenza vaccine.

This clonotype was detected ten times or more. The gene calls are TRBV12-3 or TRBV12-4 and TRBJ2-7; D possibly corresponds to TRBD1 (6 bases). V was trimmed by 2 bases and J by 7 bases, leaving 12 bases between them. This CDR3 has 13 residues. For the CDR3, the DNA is TGTGCCAGCAGTTTATCCACAGGGCGGGAGCAGTACTTC. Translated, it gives CASSLSTGREQYF.

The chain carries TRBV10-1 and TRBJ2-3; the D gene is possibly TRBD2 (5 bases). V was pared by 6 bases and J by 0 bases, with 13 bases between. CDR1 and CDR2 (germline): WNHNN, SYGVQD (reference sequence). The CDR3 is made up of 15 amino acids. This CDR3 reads CASSEPGISTDTQYF. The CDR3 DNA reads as TGCGCCAGCAGCGAACCCGGGATCAGCACAGATACGCAGTATTTT.

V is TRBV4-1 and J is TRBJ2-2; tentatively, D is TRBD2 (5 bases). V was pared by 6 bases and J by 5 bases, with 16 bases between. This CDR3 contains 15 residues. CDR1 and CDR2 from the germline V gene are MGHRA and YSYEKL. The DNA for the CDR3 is TGCGCCAGCAGGAAGAGGGTAGAGGGTACCGGGGAGCTGTTTTTT. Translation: CASRKRVEGTGELFF.

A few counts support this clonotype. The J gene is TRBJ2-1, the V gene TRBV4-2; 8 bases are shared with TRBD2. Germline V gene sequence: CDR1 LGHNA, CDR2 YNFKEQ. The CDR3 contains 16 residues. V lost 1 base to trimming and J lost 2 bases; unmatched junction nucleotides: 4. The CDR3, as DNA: TGTGCCAGCAGCCAAGCGGGAGGGGGGGCCTACAATGAGCAGTTCTTC. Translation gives CASSQAGGGAYNEQFF.

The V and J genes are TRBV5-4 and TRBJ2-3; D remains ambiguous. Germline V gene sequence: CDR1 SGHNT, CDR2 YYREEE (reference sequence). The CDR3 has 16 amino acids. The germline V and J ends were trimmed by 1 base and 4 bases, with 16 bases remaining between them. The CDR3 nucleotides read TGTGCCAGCAGCTTGTCTATCACGCCTAAGGCAGATACGCAGTATTTT. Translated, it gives CASSLSITPKADTQYF.

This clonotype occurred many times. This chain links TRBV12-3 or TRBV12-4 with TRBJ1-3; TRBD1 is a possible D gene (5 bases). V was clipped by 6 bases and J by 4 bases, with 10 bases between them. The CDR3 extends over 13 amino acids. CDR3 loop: CASSQGQGNTIYF. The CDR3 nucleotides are TGTGCCAGCAGCCAAGGACAAGGAAACACCATATATTTT.

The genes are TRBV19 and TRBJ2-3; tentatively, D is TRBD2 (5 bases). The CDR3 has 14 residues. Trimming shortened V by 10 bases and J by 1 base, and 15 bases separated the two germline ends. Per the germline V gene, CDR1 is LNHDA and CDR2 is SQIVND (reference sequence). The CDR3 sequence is CATLDLTRTDTQYF. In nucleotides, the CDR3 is TGTGCCACATTGGACTTAACTCGCACAGATACGCAGTATTTT.

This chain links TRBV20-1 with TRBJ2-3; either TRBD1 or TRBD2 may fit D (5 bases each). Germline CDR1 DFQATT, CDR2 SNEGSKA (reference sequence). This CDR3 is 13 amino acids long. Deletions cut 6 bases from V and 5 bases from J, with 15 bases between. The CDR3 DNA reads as TGCAGTGCGGGGACCTTTCGGGGAGATACGCAGTATTTT. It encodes CSAGTFRGDTQYF.

CDR3 amino acids: CASSIAGTGFSDTQYF. As DNA, the CDR3 is TGTGCCAGCAGTATAGCCGGGACAGGGTTTTCAGATACGCAGTATTTT. The chain couples TRBV28 to TRBJ2-3; 9 positions match TRBD1. This CDR3 is built from 16 residues. Germline V gives CDR1 MDHEN, CDR2 SYDVKM. Trimming removed 5 bases from V and 4 bases from J; junction bases left unmatched: 10.

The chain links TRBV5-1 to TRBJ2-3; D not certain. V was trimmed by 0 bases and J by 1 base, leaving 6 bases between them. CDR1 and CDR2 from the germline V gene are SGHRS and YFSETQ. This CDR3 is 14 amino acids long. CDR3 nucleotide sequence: TGCGCCAGCAGCTTGGGGGCAGGCACAGATACGCAGTATTTT. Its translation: CASSLGAGTDTQYF.

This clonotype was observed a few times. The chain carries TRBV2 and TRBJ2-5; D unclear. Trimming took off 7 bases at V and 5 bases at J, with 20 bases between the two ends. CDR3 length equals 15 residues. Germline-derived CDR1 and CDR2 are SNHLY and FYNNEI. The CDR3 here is CASTPLPPLFETQYF. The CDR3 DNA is TGTGCCAGCACCCCCCTCCCACCATTGTTCGAGACCCAGTACTTC.

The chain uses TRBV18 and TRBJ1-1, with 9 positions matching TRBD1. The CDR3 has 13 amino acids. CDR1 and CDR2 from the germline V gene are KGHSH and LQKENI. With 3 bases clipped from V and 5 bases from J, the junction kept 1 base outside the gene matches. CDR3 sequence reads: CASSPGQGTEAFF. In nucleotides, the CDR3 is TGTGCCAGCTCACCTGGACAGGGGACTGAAGCTTTCTTT.

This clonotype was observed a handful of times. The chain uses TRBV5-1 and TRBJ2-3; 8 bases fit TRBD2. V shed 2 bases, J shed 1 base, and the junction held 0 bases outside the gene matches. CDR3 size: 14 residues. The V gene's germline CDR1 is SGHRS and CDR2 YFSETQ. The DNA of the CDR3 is TGCGCCAGCAGCTTCGGGGGGGGCACAGATACGCAGTATTTT. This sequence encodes CASSFGGGTDTQYF.

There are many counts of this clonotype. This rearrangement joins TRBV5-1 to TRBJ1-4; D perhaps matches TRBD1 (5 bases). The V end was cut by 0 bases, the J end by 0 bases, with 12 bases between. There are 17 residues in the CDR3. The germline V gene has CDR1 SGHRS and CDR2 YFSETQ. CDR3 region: CASSLAGRGSTNEKLFF. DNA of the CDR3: TGCGCCAGCAGCTTGGCCGGGAGGGGATCAACTAATGAAAAACTGTTTTTT.

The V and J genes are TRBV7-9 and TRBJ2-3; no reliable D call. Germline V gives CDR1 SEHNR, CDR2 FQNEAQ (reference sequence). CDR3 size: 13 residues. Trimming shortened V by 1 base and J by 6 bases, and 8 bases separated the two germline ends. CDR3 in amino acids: CASSLGGWDTQYF. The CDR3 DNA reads TGTGCCAGCAGCTTAGGCGGTTGGGATACGCAGTATTTT.

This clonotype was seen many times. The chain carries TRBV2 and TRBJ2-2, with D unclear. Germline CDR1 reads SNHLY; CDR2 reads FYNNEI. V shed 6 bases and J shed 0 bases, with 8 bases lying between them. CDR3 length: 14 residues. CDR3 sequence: CASRRTTNTGELFF. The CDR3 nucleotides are TGTGCCAGCAGAAGGACGACGAACACCGGGGAGCTGTTTTTT.

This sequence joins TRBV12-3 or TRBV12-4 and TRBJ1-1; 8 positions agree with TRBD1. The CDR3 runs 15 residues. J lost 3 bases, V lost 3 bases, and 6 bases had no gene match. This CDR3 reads CASSFQDRAYTEAFF. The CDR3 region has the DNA TGTGCCAGCAGTTTTCAGGACAGGGCATACACTGAAGCTTTCTTT.

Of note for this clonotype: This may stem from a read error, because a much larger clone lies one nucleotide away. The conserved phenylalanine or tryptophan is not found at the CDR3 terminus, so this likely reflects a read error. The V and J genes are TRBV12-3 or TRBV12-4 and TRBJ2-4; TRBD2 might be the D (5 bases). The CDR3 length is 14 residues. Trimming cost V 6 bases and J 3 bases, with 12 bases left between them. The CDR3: CASSSYRDKNIQYI. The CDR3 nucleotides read TGTGCCAGCAGCTCATACCGGGACAAAAACATTCAGTACATC.

The DNA of the CDR3 is TGCAGTGCCGGGGAAAGGCTGGATTCACCCCTCCACTTT. This encodes CSAGERLDSPLHF. The rearrangement uses TRBV20-1 and TRBJ1-6; D unclear. Germline V gene lookup returns CDR1 DFQATT and CDR2 SNEGSKA (reference sequence). With 6 bases removed from V and 8 bases from J, the gap between germline ends came to 14 bases. The CDR3 is 13 residues long.

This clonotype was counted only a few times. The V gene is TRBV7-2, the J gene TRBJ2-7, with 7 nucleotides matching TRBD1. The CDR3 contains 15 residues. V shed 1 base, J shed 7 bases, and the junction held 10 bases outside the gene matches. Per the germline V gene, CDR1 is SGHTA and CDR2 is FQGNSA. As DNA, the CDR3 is TGTGCCAGCAGCTTAGAGGGCAGGGGGTTGAGGGAGCAGTACTTC. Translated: CASSLEGRGLREQYF.

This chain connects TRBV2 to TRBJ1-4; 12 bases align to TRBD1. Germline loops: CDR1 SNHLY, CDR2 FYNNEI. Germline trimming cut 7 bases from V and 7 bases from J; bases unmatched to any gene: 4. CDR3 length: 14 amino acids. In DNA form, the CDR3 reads TGTGCCAGCACCGGGACAGGGGGCGGTGAAAAACTGTTTTTT. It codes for CASTGTGGGEKLFF.

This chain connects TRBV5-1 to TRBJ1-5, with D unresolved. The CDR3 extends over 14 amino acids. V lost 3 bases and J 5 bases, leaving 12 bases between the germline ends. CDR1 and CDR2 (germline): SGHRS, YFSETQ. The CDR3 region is CASSSTPGDQPQHF. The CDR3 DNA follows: TGCGCCAGCAGCTCGACCCCTGGGGATCAGCCCCAGCATTTT.

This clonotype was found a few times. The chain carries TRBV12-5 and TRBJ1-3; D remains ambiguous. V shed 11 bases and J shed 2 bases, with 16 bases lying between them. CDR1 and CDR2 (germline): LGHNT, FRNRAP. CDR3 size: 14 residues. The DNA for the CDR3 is TGTGCTGGCCGAGGAGGCGCCCCTGGAAACACCATATATTTT. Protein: CAGRGGAPGNTIYF. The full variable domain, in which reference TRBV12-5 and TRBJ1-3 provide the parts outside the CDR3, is DARVTQTPRHKVTEMGQEVTMRCQPILGHNTVFWYRQTMMQGLELLAYFRNRAPLDDSGMPKDRFSAEMPDATLATLKIQPSEPRDSAVYFCAGRGGAPGNTIYFGEGSWLTVV.

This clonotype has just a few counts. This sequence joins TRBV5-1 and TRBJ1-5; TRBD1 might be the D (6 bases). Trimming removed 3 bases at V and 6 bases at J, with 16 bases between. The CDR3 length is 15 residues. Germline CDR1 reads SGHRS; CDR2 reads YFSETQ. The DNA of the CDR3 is TGCGCCAGCAGCTCCTCAGGGGAGAGGGGTCAGCCCCAGCATTTT. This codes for CASSSSGERGQPQHF.

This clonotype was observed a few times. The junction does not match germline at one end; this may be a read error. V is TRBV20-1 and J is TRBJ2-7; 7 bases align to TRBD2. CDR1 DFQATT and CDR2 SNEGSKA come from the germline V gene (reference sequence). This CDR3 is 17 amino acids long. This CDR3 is CCARDQKPGLPSYEQYF. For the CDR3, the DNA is TGCTGTGCTAGAGATCAGAAACCGGGACTACCTTCCTACGAGCAGTACTTC.

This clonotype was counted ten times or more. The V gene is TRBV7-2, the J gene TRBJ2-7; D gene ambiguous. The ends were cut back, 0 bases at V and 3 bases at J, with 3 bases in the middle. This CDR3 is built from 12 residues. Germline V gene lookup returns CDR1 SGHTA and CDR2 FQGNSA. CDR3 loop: CASSLAVYEQYF. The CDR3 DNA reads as TGTGCCAGCAGCTTAGCGGTCTACGAGCAGTACTTC.

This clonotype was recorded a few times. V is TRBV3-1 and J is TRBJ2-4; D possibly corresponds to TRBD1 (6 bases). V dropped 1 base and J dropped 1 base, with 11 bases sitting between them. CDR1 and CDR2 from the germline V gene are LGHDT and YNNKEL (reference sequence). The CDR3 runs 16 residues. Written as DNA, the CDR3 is TGTGCCAGCAGCCAAGGTGGGACAATCGCCAAAAACATTCAGTACTTC. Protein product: CASSQGGTIAKNIQYF.